Listed here are 9 T cell receptor beta chains from one sample, sequenced in a study of multiple sclerosis patients with progressive multifocal leukoencephalopathy. TCRdb keeps only in-frame clones here, not all; method: immunoSEQ multiplex PCR. The data show fewer than 35,000 clones, with about 89% seen just once and 1.5% held by the top ten. The time point is: before natalizumab initiation. The sequenced sample consisted of PBMCs. The receptors were gathered from a human donor with multiple sclerosis.

V usage is TRBV21-1 and J usage is TRBJ1-1; the table's D call of TRBD1 was not tested on the DNA. TRBV21-1 is reported as a pseudogene. The CDR3 runs to 15 residues. The DNA of the CDR3 is TGTGCCAGCAGTAAAGCCAGGCAGGGTCGACCTGAAGCTTTCTTT. Its translation is CASSKARQGRPEAFF.

This sequence joins TRBV5-1 and TRBJ2-7; 7 bases are a match to TRBD2. The CDR3 has 14 residues. Per the germline V gene, CDR1 is SGHRS and CDR2 is YFSETQ. Trimming cost V 2 bases and J 1 base; bases outside gene matches: 3. CDR3: CASSLSGMSYEQYF. CDR3 coding DNA: TGCGCCAGCAGCTTAAGCGGGATGTCCTACGAGCAGTACTTC. Full variable domain (missing parts from reference TRBV5-1 and TRBJ2-7): KAGVTQTPRYLIKTRGQQVTLSCSPISGHRSVSWYQQTPGQGLQFLFEYFSETQRNKGNFPGRFSGRQFSNSRSEMNVSTLELGDSALYLCASSLSGMSYEQYFGPGTRLTVT.

CDR3 protein: CASSRTGANYGYTF. CDR3 DNA sequence: TGTGCCAGCAGCAGAACAGGGGCTAACTATGGCTACACCTTC. V gene TRBV7-9 combines with J gene TRBJ1-2, with TRBD1 matching over 7 bases. The CDR3 is 14 amino acids. Germline trimming cut 5 bases from V and 0 bases from J; bases unmatched to any gene: 3. Germline CDR1 and CDR2: SEHNR and FQNEAQ (reference sequence).

The chain carries TRBV27 and TRBJ2-1; no definite D call. Trimming removed 3 bases from V and 9 bases from J, with 18 bases in between. The CDR3 length is 15 residues. Looked up from germline, CDR1 is MNHEY and CDR2 is SMNVEV (reference sequence). The CDR3 region is CASSFLGSPTVEQFF. The CDR3 region has the DNA TGTGCCAGCAGTTTCCTGGGATCCCCCACGGTTGAGCAGTTCTTC.

The chain has TRBV2 and TRBJ2-3; 15 nucleotides align to TRBD2. J lost 4 bases, V lost 0 bases, and 8 bases had no gene match. CDR1 is SNHLY, CDR2 FYNNEI, per germline. CDR3 length: 19 residues. The CDR3 loop is CASSEALGGLAGGADTQYF. The CDR3 region has the DNA TGTGCCAGCAGTGAAGCGCTCGGGGGACTAGCGGGAGGTGCAGATACGCAGTATTTT.

The chain links TRBV2 to TRBJ1-2; maybe TRBD1 (5 bases). The V gene's germline CDR1 is SNHLY and CDR2 FYNNEI. The CDR3 is 13 amino acids. V shed 3 bases and J shed 5 bases, with 10 bases lying between them. CDR3 nucleotide sequence: TGTGCCAGCAGTGAGCGGACACAATATGGCTACACCTTC. Its protein product is CASSERTQYGYTF. Supplemented by reference TRBV2 and TRBJ1-2, the full variable domain reads EPEVTQTPSHQVTQMGQEVILRCVPISNHLYFYWYRQILGQKVEFLVSFYNNEISEKSEIFDDQFSVERPDGSNFTLKIRSTKLEDSAMYFCASSERTQYGYTFGSGTRLTVV.

The V gene is TRBV7-2, the J gene TRBJ1-4, with no clear D. This CDR3 has 15 amino acids. V was pared by 4 bases and J by 0 bases, with 9 bases between. The germline CDR1 and CDR2 sequences are SGHTA and FQGNSA. The chain's CDR3 is CASSSTRATNEKLFF. The CDR3 nucleotides read TGTGCCAGCAGCTCAACGCGCGCAACTAATGAAAAACTGTTTTTT.

V is TRBV6-1 and J is TRBJ2-3, with 7 nucleotides matching TRBD2. Per the germline V gene, CDR1 is MNHNS and CDR2 is SASEGT. The length of the CDR3 is 14 residues. J gave up 5 bases and V 6 bases, and 8 bases lay outside the gene matches. CDR3 in amino acids: CASSNSGRRDTQYF. The CDR3 DNA sequence: TGTGCCAGCAGCAATTCCGGGAGGAGAGATACGCAGTATTTT.

V gene TRBV19 combines with J gene TRBJ1-5; no clear D. Deletions cut 3 bases from V and 6 bases from J, with 12 bases between. Germline CDR1 reads LNHDA; CDR2 reads SQIVND (reference sequence). The CDR3 is 14 amino acids. The CDR3 region is CASSIVGLRQPQHF. CDR3 DNA: TGTGCCAGTAGTATTGTCGGCCTACGTCAGCCCCAGCATTTT.